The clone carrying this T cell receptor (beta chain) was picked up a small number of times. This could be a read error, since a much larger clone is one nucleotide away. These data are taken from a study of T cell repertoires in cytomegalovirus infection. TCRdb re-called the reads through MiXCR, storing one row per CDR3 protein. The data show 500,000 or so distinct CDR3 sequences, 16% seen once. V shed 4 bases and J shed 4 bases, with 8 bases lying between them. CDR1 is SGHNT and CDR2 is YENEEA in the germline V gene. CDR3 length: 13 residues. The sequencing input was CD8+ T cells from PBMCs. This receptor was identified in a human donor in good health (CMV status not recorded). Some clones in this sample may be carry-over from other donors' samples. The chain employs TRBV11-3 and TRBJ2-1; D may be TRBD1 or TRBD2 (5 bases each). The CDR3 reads CASSSGRYNEQFF. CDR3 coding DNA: TGTGCCAGCAGCTCGGGGCGGTACAATGAGCAGTTCTTC.